This passage covers 13 T cell receptor beta chains from one sample sequenced in a study of OX40 agonist ivuxolimab in advanced cancers. TCRdb keeps only in-frame clones here, not all; method: immunoSEQ multiplex PCR. This table holds roughly 15,000 clones, 85% to 90% found once. The sample was CD4+ or CD8+ T cells sorted from blood, taken in a trial of the OX40 agonist ivuxolimab. The origin of the receptors is an adult with an advanced solid tumor such as melanoma, head and neck, liver or kidney cancer.

The genes are TRBV5-1 and TRBJ2-7, with D perhaps matching TRBD1 (6 bases). The length of the CDR3 is 13 residues. V lost 0 bases, J lost 3 bases, and 7 bases lay in between. Germline V gene lookup returns CDR1 SGHRS and CDR2 YFSETQ. CDR3 protein: CASSLDRDYEQYF. In DNA form, the CDR3 reads TGCGCCAGCAGCTTGGACAGGGACTACGAGCAGTACTTC.

This chain joins TRBV9 and TRBJ2-2, with 10 bases fitting TRBD2. The CDR3 consists of 16 residues. J lost 5 bases, V lost 3 bases, and 7 bases had no gene match. Germline CDR1 and CDR2: SGDLS and YYNGEE. The CDR3 spells CASSGTSGIVTGELFF. The CDR3 DNA reads as TGTGCCAGCAGCGGAACTAGCGGGATTGTGACCGGGGAGCTGTTTTTT.

V and J are TRBV6-5 and TRBJ2-1; D perhaps matches TRBD2 (5 bases). The CDR3 runs 13 residues. Trimming took 5 bases from V and 8 from J, leaving 13 bases between them. Germline loops: CDR1 MNHEY, CDR2 SVGAGI. The CDR3 DNA reads TGTGCCAGCAGTCCGGGAAGCGTGGATGAGCAGTTCTTC. Its translation: CASSPGSVDEQFF.

This sequence joins TRBV9 and TRBJ1-3; D unresolved. The CDR3 contains 13 residues. Trimming pared 4 bases from V and 1 base from J, leaving 6 bases between. The germline gives CDR1 SGDLS, CDR2 YYNGEE. The CDR3 nucleotides read TGTGCCAGCAGCCCGGGATCTGGAAACACCATATATTTT. Its translation is CASSPGSGNTIYF. Supplemented by reference TRBV9 and TRBJ1-3, the full variable domain reads DSGVTQTPKHLITATGQRVTLRCSPRSGDLSVYWYQQSLDQGLQFLIQYYNGEERAKGNILERFSAQQFPDLHSELNLSSLELGDSALYFCASSPGSGNTIYFGEGSWLTVV.

The chain employs TRBV25-1 and TRBJ1-3; D not certain. Germline-derived CDR1 and CDR2 are MGHDK and SYGVNS. V lost 3 bases and J lost 6, with 9 bases in between. This CDR3 is built from 13 residues. The CDR3 loop reads CASSDSQTNTIYF. In DNA form, the CDR3 reads TGTGCCAGCAGTGACTCGCAGACAAACACCATATATTTT.

As regards this clone: The junction and the germline gene differ at one end; a read error may be behind it. The chain carries TRBV4-1 and TRBJ1-3, with unresolved D. The CDR3 totals 15 residues. Germline values: CDR1 MGHRA, CDR2 YSYEKL. DNA of the CDR3: TGTGCCAGCAGCCAAGATAGGAGCTCTGGAAACACCATATATTTT. Translating it yields CASSQDRSSGNTIYF.

In regard to this clone: The junction differs from germline at one of its ends, possibly a read error. This chain joins TRBV7-3 and TRBJ2-7, with D perhaps TRBD1 or TRBD2 (5 bases each). This CDR3 comprises 15 residues. The V gene's germline CDR1 is SGHTA and CDR2 FQGTGA. CDR3 coding DNA: TGCGCCAGCAGCCAAGATTGGGACGGAAGGGACGAGCAGTACTTC. Amino acid sequence: CASSQDWDGRDEQYF. Looking up the rest from reference TRBV7-3 and TRBJ2-7 gives the full variable domain: GAGVSQTPSNKVTEKGKYVELRCDPISGHTALYWYRQSLGQGPEFLIYFQGTGAADDSGLPNDRFFAVRPEGSVSTLKIQRTERGDSAVYLCASSQDWDGRDEQYFGPGTRLTVT.

The chain recombines TRBV28 with TRBJ1-2; D is unclear. The CDR3 totals 15 residues. Trimming left V 2 bases short and J 5 bases short, with 15 bases between. In germline, CDR1 is MDHEN, CDR2 SYDVKM. In DNA, the CDR3 is TGTGCCAGCAGTTTAAATGACGGACTCGGGTATGGCTACACCTTC. It codes for CASSLNDGLGYGYTF.

J is TRBJ1-2 and V is TRBV29-1; D is ambiguous. The germline V and J ends were trimmed by 6 bases and 0 bases, with 17 bases remaining between them. Germline V lookup: CDR1 SQVTM, CDR2 ANQGSEA. The length of the CDR3 is 15 residues. The CDR3 coding sequence is TGCAGCGTCGACCCCGCGGTGCTGGCTAACTATGGCTACACCTTC. Encoded protein: CSVDPAVLANYGYTF.

The V call is TRBV27, the J call TRBJ2-7; the D gene is possibly TRBD2 (6 bases). Trimming shortened V by 0 bases and J by 0 bases, and 6 bases separated the two germline ends. CDR1 MNHEY and CDR2 SMNVEV come from the germline V gene (reference sequence). This CDR3 is 14 amino acids long. The CDR3 reads CASSLSRGSYEQYF. In DNA form, the CDR3 reads TGTGCCAGCAGTTTATCGCGGGGCTCCTACGAGCAGTACTTC.

By its share, this clone is medium-sized. This chain uses TRBV6-8 with TRBJ1-2; unclear D gene. CDR3 size: 15 residues. Germline lookup yields CDR1 MNHGY and CDR2 SAAAGT. V was clipped by 5 bases and J by 2 bases, with 15 bases between them. The CDR3 region has the DNA TGTGCCAGCAGTACCCCTCGGGCAGTAAACTATGGCTACACCTTC. Translation gives CASSTPRAVNYGYTF.

The chain combines TRBV19 with TRBJ1-3, with 9 bases matching TRBD1. Losses at the gene ends were 5 bases for V and 8 bases for J; bases not matched to a gene: 4. Germline CDR1 and CDR2: LNHDA and SQIVND (reference sequence). The CDR3 is 13 amino acids. The CDR3 region is CASSLTGGDTIYF. Here the CDR3 DNA reads TGTGCCAGTAGTCTGACAGGGGGAGACACCATATATTTT. The whole variable domain, remainder taken from reference TRBV19 and TRBJ1-3, is DGGITQSPKYLFRKEGQNVTLSCEQNLNHDAMYWYRQDPGQGLRLIYYSQIVNDFQKGDIAEGYSVSREKKESFPLTVTSAQKNPTAFYLCASSLTGGDTIYFGEGSWLTVV.

The chain has TRBV4-3 and TRBJ1-1; D unresolved. From germline, CDR1 is LGHNA and CDR2 YSLEER. This CDR3 contains 14 residues. Trimming took 0 bases from V and 0 from J, leaving 5 bases between them. The CDR3 is CASSQDQLNTEAFF. In nucleotides, the CDR3 is TGCGCCAGCAGCCAAGATCAGCTGAACACTGAAGCTTTCTTT.